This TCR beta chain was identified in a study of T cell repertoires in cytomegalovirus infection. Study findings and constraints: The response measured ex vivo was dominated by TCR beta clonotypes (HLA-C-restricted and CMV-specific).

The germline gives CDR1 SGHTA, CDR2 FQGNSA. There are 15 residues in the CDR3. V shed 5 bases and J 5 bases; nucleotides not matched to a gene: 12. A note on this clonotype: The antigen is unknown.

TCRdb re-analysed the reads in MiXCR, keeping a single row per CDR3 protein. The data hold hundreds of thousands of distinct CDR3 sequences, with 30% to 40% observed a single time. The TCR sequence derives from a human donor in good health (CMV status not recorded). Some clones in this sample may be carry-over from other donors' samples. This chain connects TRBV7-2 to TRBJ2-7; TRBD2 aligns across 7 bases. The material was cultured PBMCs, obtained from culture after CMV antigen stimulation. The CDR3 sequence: CASSTPSGAKDEQYF. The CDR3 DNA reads TGTGCCAGCAGCACCCCGAGCGGGGCTAAGGACGAGCAGTACTTC.